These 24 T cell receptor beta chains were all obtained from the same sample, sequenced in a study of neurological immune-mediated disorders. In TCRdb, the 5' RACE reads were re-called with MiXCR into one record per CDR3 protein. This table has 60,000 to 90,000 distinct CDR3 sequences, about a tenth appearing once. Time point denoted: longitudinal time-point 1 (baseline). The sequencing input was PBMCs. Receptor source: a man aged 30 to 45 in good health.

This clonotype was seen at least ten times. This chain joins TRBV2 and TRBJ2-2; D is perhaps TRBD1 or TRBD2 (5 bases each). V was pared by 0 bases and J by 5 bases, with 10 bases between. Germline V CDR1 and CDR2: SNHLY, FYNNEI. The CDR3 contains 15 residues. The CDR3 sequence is CASSEAYGGTGELFF. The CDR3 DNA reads TGTGCCAGCAGTGAAGCTTATGGGGGTACCGGGGAGCTGTTTTTT.

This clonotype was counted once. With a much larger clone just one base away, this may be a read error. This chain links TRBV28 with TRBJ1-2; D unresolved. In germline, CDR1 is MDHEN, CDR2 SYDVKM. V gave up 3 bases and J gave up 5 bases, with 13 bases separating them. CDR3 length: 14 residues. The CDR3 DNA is TGTGCCAGCAGTTTTAACGGGGATGGTTATGGCTACACCTTC. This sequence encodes CASSFNGDGYGYTF.

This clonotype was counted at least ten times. In DNA form, the CDR3 reads TGCGCCAGCAGCTCTCACAGGGGACCCTCCTACGAGCAGTACTTC. This sequence encodes CASSSHRGPSYEQYF. This chain joins TRBV5-1 and TRBJ2-7; TRBD1 matches 7 bases. CDR1 and CDR2 from the germline V gene are SGHRS and YFSETQ. This CDR3 has 15 amino acids. V was clipped by 3 bases and J by 0 bases; unmatched bases: 6.

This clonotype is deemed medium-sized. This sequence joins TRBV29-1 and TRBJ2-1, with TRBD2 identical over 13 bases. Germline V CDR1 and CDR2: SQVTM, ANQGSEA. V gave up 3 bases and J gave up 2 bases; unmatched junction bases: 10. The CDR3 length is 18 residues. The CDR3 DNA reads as TGCAGCGTTGAGGGCCTACTAGCGGGAGGGTCCACCTACAATGAGCAGTTCTTC. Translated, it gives CSVEGLLAGGSTYNEQFF.

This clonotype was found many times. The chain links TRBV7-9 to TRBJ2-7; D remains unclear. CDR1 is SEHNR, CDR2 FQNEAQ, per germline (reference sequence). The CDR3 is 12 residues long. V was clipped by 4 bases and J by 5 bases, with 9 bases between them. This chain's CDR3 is CASSYDTDEQYF. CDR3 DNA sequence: TGTGCCAGCAGCTACGACACCGACGAGCAGTACTTC.

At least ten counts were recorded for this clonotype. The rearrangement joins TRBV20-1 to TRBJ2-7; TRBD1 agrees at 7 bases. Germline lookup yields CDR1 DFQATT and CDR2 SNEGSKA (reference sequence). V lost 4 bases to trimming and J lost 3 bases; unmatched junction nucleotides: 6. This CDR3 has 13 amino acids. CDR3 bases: TGCAGTGCTATCCGGGACAGTTTCTACGAGCAGTACTTC. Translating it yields CSAIRDSFYEQYF.

The CDR3 DNA reads TGTGCCAGCAGCAATCCCGGAGCTGAGCAGTTCTTC. It translates to CASSNPGAEQFF. The chain employs TRBV12-3 or TRBV12-4 and TRBJ2-1; D is unresolved. V lost 6 bases and J 9 bases, leaving 12 bases between the germline ends. The CDR3 contains 12 residues.

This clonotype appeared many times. The CDR3 sequence is CASSLGLAGGSAGELFF. The DNA of the CDR3 is TGTGCCAGCAGTTTAGGGCTAGCGGGAGGGTCGGCCGGGGAGCTGTTTTTT. The chain is built from TRBV12-3 or TRBV12-4 and TRBJ2-2, with 12 bases identical to TRBD2. CDR3 size: 17 residues. V gave up 1 base and J gave up 6 bases; unmatched junction bases: 6.

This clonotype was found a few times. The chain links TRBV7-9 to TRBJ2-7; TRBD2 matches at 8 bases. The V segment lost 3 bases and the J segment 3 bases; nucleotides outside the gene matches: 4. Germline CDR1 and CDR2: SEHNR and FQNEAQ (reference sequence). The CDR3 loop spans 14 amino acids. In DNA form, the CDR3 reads TGTGCCAGCAGCTTCGGTACTAGCGGCTACGAGCAGTACTTC. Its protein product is CASSFGTSGYEQYF.

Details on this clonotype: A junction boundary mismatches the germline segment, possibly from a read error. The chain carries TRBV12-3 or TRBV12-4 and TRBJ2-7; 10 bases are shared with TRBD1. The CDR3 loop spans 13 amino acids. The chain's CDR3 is CANSRTGGYEQYF. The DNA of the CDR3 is TGTGCCAACAGTAGGACAGGGGGCTACGAGCAGTACTTC.

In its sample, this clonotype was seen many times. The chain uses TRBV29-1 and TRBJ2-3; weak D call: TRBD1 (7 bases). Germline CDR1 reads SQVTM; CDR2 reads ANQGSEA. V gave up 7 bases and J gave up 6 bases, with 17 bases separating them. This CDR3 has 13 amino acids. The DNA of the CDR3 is TGCAGCGCCCGCGGGACAGTCGTGGATACGCAGTATTTT. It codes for CSARGTVVDTQYF.

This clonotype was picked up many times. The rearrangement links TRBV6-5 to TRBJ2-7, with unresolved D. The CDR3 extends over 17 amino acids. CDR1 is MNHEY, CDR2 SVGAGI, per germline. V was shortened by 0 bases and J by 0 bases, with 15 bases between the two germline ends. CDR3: CASSYSQPSLSSYEQYF. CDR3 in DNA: TGTGCCAGCAGTTACTCTCAACCATCATTGAGCTCCTACGAGCAGTACTTC.

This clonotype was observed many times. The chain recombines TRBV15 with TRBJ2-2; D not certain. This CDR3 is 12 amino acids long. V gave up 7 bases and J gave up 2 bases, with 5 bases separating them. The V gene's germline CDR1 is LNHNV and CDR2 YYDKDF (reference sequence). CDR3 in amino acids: CATTANTGELFF. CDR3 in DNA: TGTGCCACCACAGCTAACACCGGGGAGCTGTTTTTT.

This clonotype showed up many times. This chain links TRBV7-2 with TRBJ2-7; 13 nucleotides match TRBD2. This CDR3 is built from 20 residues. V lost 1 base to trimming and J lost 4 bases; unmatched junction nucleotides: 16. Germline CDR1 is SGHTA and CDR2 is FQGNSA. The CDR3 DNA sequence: TGTGCCAGCAGCTTAGGACTAGCGGGAGGATTTGACGGGCCGTGGTACGAGCAGTACTTC. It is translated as CASSLGLAGGFDGPWYEQYF.

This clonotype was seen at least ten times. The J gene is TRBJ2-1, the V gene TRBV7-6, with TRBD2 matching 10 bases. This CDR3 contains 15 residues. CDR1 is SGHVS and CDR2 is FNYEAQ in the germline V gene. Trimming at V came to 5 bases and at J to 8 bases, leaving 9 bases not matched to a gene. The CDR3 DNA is TGTGCCAGCAGCGGACTAGCGGCGGGAGGGGATGAGCAGTTCTTC. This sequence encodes CASSGLAAGGDEQFF.

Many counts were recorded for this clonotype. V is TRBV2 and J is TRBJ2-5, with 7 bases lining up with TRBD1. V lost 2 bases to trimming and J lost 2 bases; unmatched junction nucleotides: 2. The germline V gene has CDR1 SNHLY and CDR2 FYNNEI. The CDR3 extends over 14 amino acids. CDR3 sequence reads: CASSERTGQETQYF. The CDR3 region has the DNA TGTGCCAGCAGTGAACGGACAGGTCAAGAGACCCAGTACTTC.

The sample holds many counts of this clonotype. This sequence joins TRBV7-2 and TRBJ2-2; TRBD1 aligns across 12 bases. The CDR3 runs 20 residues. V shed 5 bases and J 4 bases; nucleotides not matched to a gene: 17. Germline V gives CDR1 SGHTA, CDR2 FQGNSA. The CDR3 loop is CASSRRGTGGLAGVTGELFF. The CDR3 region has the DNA TGTGCCAGCAGCCGCCGCGGGACAGGGGGCCTAGCCGGGGTCACCGGGGAGCTGTTTTTT.

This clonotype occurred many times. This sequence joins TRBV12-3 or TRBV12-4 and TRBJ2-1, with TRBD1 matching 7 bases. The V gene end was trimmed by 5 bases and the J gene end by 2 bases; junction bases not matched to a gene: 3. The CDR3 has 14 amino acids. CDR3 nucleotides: TGTGCCAGCAGTAGACAGGGAGCCTACAATGAGCAGTTCTTC. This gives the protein CASSRQGAYNEQFF.

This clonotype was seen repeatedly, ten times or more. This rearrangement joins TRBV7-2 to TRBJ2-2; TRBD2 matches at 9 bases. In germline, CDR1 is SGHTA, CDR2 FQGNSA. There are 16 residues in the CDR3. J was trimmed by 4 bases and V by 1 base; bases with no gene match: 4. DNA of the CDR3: TGTGCCAGCAGCTTAGTAGGCGGGAGGGGCACCGGGGAGCTGTTTTTT. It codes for CASSLVGGRGTGELFF.

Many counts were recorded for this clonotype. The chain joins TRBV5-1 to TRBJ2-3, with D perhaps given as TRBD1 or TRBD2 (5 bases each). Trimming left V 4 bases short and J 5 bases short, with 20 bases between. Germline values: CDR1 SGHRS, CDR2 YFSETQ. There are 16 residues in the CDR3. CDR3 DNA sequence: TGCGCCAGCAGCCTGAGCTCTCTGGGGGAACGAGATACGCAGTATTTT. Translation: CASSLSSLGERDTQYF.

The CDR3 sequence: CASSELAGRNNEQFF. CDR3 nucleotides: TGTGCCAGCAGTGAGCTAGCGGGACGAAACAATGAGCAGTTCTTC. The V and J genes are TRBV25-1 and TRBJ2-1; 9 nucleotides line up with TRBD2. The length of the CDR3 is 15 residues. Unmatched junction bases numbered 5, after V lost 3 bases and J lost 5 bases. CDR1 is MGHDK, CDR2 SYGVNS, per germline. The full variable domain, with the rest looked up from reference TRBV25-1 and TRBJ2-1, is EADIYQTPRYLVIGTGKKITLECSQTMGHDKMYWYQQDPGMELHLIHYSYGVNSTEKGDLSSESTVSRIRTEHFPLTLESARPSHTSQYLCASSELAGRNNEQFFGPGTRLTVL.

CDR3 sequence: CAAQAIRRDNSPLHF. DNA of the CDR3: TGTGCCGCCCAGGCCATCAGGCGAGATAATTCACCCCTCCACTTT. This chain uses TRBV28 with TRBJ1-6; D call uncertain. CDR1 MDHEN and CDR2 SYDVKM come from the germline V gene. The CDR3 has 15 amino acids. V was clipped by 11 bases and J by 5 bases, with 19 bases between them.

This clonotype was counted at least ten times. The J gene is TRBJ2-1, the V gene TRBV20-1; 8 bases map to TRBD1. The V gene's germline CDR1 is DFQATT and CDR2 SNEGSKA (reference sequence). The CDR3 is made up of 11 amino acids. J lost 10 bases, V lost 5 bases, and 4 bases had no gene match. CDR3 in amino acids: CSASDRDEQFF. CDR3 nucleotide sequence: TGCAGTGCTTCGGACAGGGACGAGCAGTTCTTC.

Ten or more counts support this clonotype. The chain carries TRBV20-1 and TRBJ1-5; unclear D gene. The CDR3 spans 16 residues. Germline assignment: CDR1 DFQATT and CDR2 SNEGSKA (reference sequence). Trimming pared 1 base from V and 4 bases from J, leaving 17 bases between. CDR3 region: CSARVPFGKTNQPQHF. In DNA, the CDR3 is TGCAGTGCTAGAGTTCCGTTCGGAAAAACAAATCAGCCCCAGCATTTT.